One sample yielded the 32 T cell receptor beta chains listed below, sequenced in a study of blood T cell repertoires in COVID-19. The method was immunoSEQ multiplex PCR; TCRdb's version includes in-frame clones alone and lacks a portion of them. This sample has roughly 200,000 clones, with around 87% found just once. Source material: peripheral blood. All receptors come from a man aged 35 to 55 with active or convalescent COVID-19.

This chain uses TRBV11-3 with TRBJ2-7, with a weak D call TRBD1 (6 bases). CDR1 is SGHNT and CDR2 is YENEEA in the germline V gene. This CDR3 contains 13 residues. Trimming cost V 5 bases and J 1 base, with 9 bases left between them. The CDR3 protein is CASSRQGSYEQYF. CDR3 sequence (DNA): TGTGCCAGCAGCCGGCAGGGGTCCTACGAGCAGTACTTC.

This clone has at least ten counts. The chain carries TRBV11-2 and TRBJ1-2; TRBD1 is a possible D gene (5 bases). V was cut by 5 bases and J by 4 bases, with 17 bases left in between. CDR3 length: 15 amino acids. The germline V gene encodes CDR1 SGHAT and CDR2 FQNNGV. CDR3 loop: CASSSRQGWLYGYTF. CDR3 DNA: TGTGCCAGCAGCAGCCGCCAGGGCTGGCTCTATGGCTACACCTTC.

The chain has TRBV5-1 and TRBJ1-6, with D unclear. CDR1 and CDR2 from the germline V gene are SGHRS and YFSETQ. This CDR3 spans 15 amino acids. V lost 0 bases and J 7 bases, leaving 11 bases between the germline ends. The CDR3 DNA is TGCGCCAGCAGCTTGGCACAGCCGGGAAATTCACCCCTCCACTTT. This codes for CASSLAQPGNSPLHF.

The V gene is TRBV6-2 or TRBV6-3, the J gene TRBJ2-3; 10 bases agree with TRBD2. Germline V gene sequence: CDR1 MNHEY, CDR2 SVGEGT. V was pared by 2 bases and J by 2 bases, with 1 base of the junction left unmatched. The CDR3 totals 15 residues. The CDR3 loop is CASSYSGGATDTQYF. CDR3 nucleotides: TGTGCCAGCAGTTACAGCGGGGGGGCCACAGATACGCAGTATTTT.

This rearrangement joins TRBV2 to TRBJ1-6; tentative D call: TRBD1 (5 bases). V dropped 4 bases and J dropped 6 bases, with 16 bases sitting between them. The CDR3 has 16 residues. In germline, CDR1 is SNHLY, CDR2 FYNNEI. CDR3 sequence: CASSGGLGRGNSPLHF. The DNA of the CDR3 is TGTGCCAGCAGTGGGGGTTTGGGGCGCGGTAATTCACCCCTCCACTTT.

This chain joins TRBV29-1 and TRBJ1-3; D uncertain. This CDR3 is 11 amino acids long. V lost 4 bases and J lost 8, with 9 bases in between. Germline V CDR1 and CDR2: SQVTM, ANQGSEA. CDR3 sequence (DNA): TGCAGCGTTGGAGGGCATGACACCATATATTTT. This translates into CSVGGHDTIYF.

The V call is TRBV28, the J call TRBJ2-2, with unresolved D. This CDR3 has 17 residues. The germline V gene has CDR1 MDHEN and CDR2 SYDVKM. Trimming left V 5 bases short and J 7 bases short, with 23 bases between. The DNA of the CDR3 is TGTGCCAGCAGTCCCGAAATTGAGGCCAGTTTTTTCGGGGAGCTGTTTTTT. It codes for CASSPEIEASFFGELFF.

The gene calls are TRBV7-6 and TRBJ2-2, with TRBD2 identical over 15 bases. The V segment lost 2 bases and the J segment 4 bases; nucleotides outside the gene matches: 2. CDR1 and CDR2 (germline): SGHVS, FNYEAQ. CDR3 length: 17 residues. This CDR3 is CASSLRTSGGATGELFF. The CDR3 DNA follows: TGTGCCAGCAGCTTAAGGACTAGCGGGGGGGCCACCGGGGAGCTGTTTTTT.

V gene TRBV15 combines with J gene TRBJ2-3; tentatively, D is TRBD2 (6 bases). Germline V lookup: CDR1 LNHNV, CDR2 YYDKDF (reference sequence). The germline V and J ends were trimmed by 0 bases and 9 bases, with 25 bases remaining between them. The CDR3 extends over 18 amino acids. This CDR3 reads CATSRDRGSDRWGGTQYF. The CDR3 bases are TGTGCCACCAGCAGAGATCGGGGGTCGGACCGATGGGGTGGGACGCAGTATTTT.

This clone has a single count. The rearrangement joins TRBV20-1 to TRBJ2-1; 7 bases map to TRBD2. With 3 bases clipped from V and 1 base from J, the junction kept 6 bases outside the gene matches. CDR1 and CDR2 (germline): DFQATT, SNEGSKA (reference sequence). The CDR3 runs 15 residues. DNA of the CDR3: TGCAGTGCTAGTAGGGCGGGGGTGTCCTACAATGAGCAGTTCTTC. This codes for CSASRAGVSYNEQFF.

V usage is TRBV19 and J usage is TRBJ1-1; D is unresolved. The V gene's germline CDR1 is LNHDA and CDR2 SQIVND (reference sequence). V lost 3 bases to trimming and J lost 2 bases, with 7 bases between them. The CDR3 is 13 amino acids. The DNA of the CDR3 is TGTGCCAGTAGTATTCCGTTTAACACTGAAGCTTTCTTT. Residues: CASSIPFNTEAFF.

This chain joins TRBV9 and TRBJ2-1; D is perhaps TRBD1 (6 bases). The CDR3 extends over 12 amino acids. The ends were cut back, 3 bases at V and 6 bases at J, with 7 bases in the middle. The germline V gene encodes CDR1 SGDLS and CDR2 YYNGEE. CDR3 in amino acids: CASSGDINEQFF. For the CDR3, the DNA is TGTGCCAGCAGCGGGGACATCAATGAGCAGTTCTTC.

The rearrangement links TRBV7-3 to TRBJ2-3; TRBD1 matches 7 bases. This CDR3 contains 15 residues. Germline V CDR1 and CDR2: SGHTA, FQGTGA. V dropped 4 bases and J dropped 1; count of bases not matched to a gene: 5. This CDR3 reads CASSSLGQGTDTQYF. CDR3 in DNA: TGTGCCAGCAGCTCCCTTGGACAGGGCACAGATACGCAGTATTTT.

The chain joins TRBV28 to TRBJ1-4; the match to TRBD1 covers 7 bases. This CDR3 contains 15 residues. Looked up from germline, CDR1 is MDHEN and CDR2 is SYDVKM. After removal of 6 bases from V and 4 bases from J, the junction contained 8 bases not matched to a gene. CDR3 coding DNA: TGTGCCAGCAGGACGGGACAGCGCCTTAATGAAAAACTGTTTTTT. Its translation: CASRTGQRLNEKLFF.

The rearrangement uses TRBV7-9 and TRBJ1-6; 9 bases line up with TRBD1. This CDR3 has 14 amino acids. V lost 5 bases to trimming and J lost 8 bases; unmatched junction nucleotides: 4. Germline lookup yields CDR1 SEHNR and CDR2 FQNEAQ (reference sequence). The CDR3 region is CASSPGTGHSPLHF. DNA of the CDR3: TGTGCCAGCAGCCCGGGGACAGGGCATTCACCCCTCCACTTT.

The V call is TRBV3-1 (or the pseudogene TRBV3-2), the J call TRBJ1-6; D gene ambiguous. The germline V and J ends were trimmed by 4 bases and 9 bases, with 13 bases remaining between them. In germline, CDR1 is LGHDT, CDR2 YNNKEL (reference sequence). This CDR3 contains 14 residues. The CDR3 DNA sequence: TGTGCCAGCAGCCCTCCGGCCCAGGCTTCACCCCTCCACTTT. Protein: CASSPPAQASPLHF.

V usage is TRBV5-8 and J usage is TRBJ1-5; D is ambiguous. Germline CDR1 and CDR2: SGHTS and YDEGEE. The CDR3 extends over 13 amino acids. V dropped 5 bases and J dropped 11 bases, with 17 bases sitting between them. DNA of the CDR3: TGTGCCAGCAGTTTGCGAATTGCGGTAGCCCAGCATTTT. Protein sequence: CASSLRIAVAQHF.

V is TRBV7-8 and J is TRBJ1-4, with TRBD1 identical over 7 bases. Germline lookup yields CDR1 SGHVS and CDR2 FQNEAQ. J gave up 5 bases and V 4 bases, and 7 bases lay outside the gene matches. This CDR3 region has 15 residues. CDR3 sequence reads: CASSSWKGANEKLFF. For the CDR3, the DNA is TGTGCCAGCAGCTCATGGAAGGGGGCCAATGAAAAACTGTTTTTT.

The V call is TRBV11-2, the J call TRBJ2-5; D gene unclear. The germline gives CDR1 SGHAT, CDR2 FQNNGV. The CDR3 runs to 13 residues. The V and J ends lost 5 bases and 2 bases respectively, with 9 bases between them. The CDR3 region has the DNA TGTGCCAGCAGCCCTCTTCGTCAAGAGACCCAGTACTTC. Translating gives CASSPLRQETQYF.

The DNA of the CDR3 is TGTGCCAGTAGTACCGAGGGACAGGCACTTAATTCACCCCTCCACTTT. This codes for CASSTEGQALNSPLHF. V usage is TRBV19 and J usage is TRBJ1-6; 8 nucleotides agree with TRBD1. This CDR3 has 16 amino acids. Trimming cost V 4 bases and J 6 bases; bases outside gene matches: 8. Germline V gene sequence: CDR1 LNHDA, CDR2 SQIVND (reference sequence). The full variable domain, completed using reference TRBV19 and TRBJ1-6, is DGGITQSPKYLFRKEGQNVTLSCEQNLNHDAMYWYRQDPGQGLRLIYYSQIVNDFQKGDIAEGYSVSREKKESFPLTVTSAQKNPTAFYLCASSTEGQALNSPLHFGNGTRLTVT.

The chain uses TRBV5-6 and TRBJ2-5; TRBD2 is a possible D gene (6 bases). The CDR3 is made up of 14 amino acids. The ends were cut back, 3 bases at V and 3 bases at J, with 12 bases in the middle. Germline V gene data show CDR1 as SGHDT and CDR2 as YYEEEE. DNA of the CDR3: TGTGCCAGCAGCTCGGGCGGGGAAAAAGAGACCCAGTACTTC. Residues: CASSSGGEKETQYF.

This clone was detected a few times. The chain is built from TRBV9 and TRBJ1-2; no clear D gene. CDR1 and CDR2 from the germline V gene are SGDLS and YYNGEE. This CDR3 region has 15 residues. V lost 0 bases, J lost 8 bases, and 17 bases lay in between. In DNA, the CDR3 is TGTGCCAGCAGCGTAGAGGCGGGTCGGTCGGAAGGCTACACCTTC. It specifies CASSVEAGRSEGYTF.

The V gene is TRBV3-1 (or the pseudogene TRBV3-2), the J gene TRBJ2-5, with D unclear. CDR3 size: 15 residues. With 1 base removed from V and 5 bases from J, the gap between germline ends came to 14 bases. The V gene's germline CDR1 is LGHDT and CDR2 YNNKEL (reference sequence). CDR3 coding DNA: TGTGCCAGCAGCCAAGGCCGGGTGCCAAGGGAGACCCAGTACTTC. Translation: CASSQGRVPRETQYF.

This clone has more than one count but fewer than ten. The chain has TRBV19 and TRBJ2-7, with a tentative D call TRBD1 (6 bases). CDR1 and CDR2 (germline): LNHDA, SQIVND (reference sequence). This CDR3 region has 13 residues. V lost 6 bases to trimming and J lost 0 bases, with 9 bases between them. In DNA, the CDR3 is TGTGCCAGTAGCCAACAGGGCTCCTACGAGCAGTACTTC. Translation: CASSQQGSYEQYF. Full variable domain (missing parts from reference TRBV19 and TRBJ2-7): DGGITQSPKYLFRKEGQNVTLSCEQNLNHDAMYWYRQDPGQGLRLIYYSQIVNDFQKGDIAEGYSVSREKKESFPLTVTSAQKNPTAFYLCASSQQGSYEQYFGPGTRLTVT.

The chain recombines TRBV27 with TRBJ1-2, with 7 bases that match TRBD1. Germline values: CDR1 MNHEY, CDR2 SMNVEV (reference sequence). This CDR3 has 15 residues. The V gene end was trimmed by 5 bases and the J gene end by 2 bases; junction bases not matched to a gene: 8. The CDR3 nucleotides read TGTGCCAGCAGTCCTTCAGACAGGGCCAACTATGGCTACACCTTC. Amino acid sequence: CASSPSDRANYGYTF.

V is TRBV9 and J is TRBJ2-1; D might be TRBD1 (5 bases). Per the germline V gene, CDR1 is SGDLS and CDR2 is YYNGEE. V lost 2 bases to trimming and J lost 0 bases, with 12 bases between them. CDR3 size: 16 residues. The DNA for the CDR3 is TGTGCCAGCAGCGTTGGTGGGGCAAGCTCCTACAATGAGCAGTTCTTC. Amino acids: CASSVGGASSYNEQFF. The full variable domain, completed using reference TRBV9 and TRBJ2-1, is DSGVTQTPKHLITATGQRVTLRCSPRSGDLSVYWYQQSLDQGLQFLIQYYNGEERAKGNILERFSAQQFPDLHSELNLSSLELGDSALYFCASSVGGASSYNEQFFGPGTRLTVL.

This clone appeared a few times. The chain links TRBV6-5 to TRBJ2-7; TRBD2 matches at 7 bases. The CDR3 contains 14 residues. V gave up 6 bases and J gave up 2 bases; unmatched junction bases: 7. The V gene's germline CDR1 is MNHEY and CDR2 SVGAGI. CDR3 amino acids: CASRKGRGAYEQYF. The CDR3 nucleotides read TGTGCCAGCAGGAAAGGCCGGGGGGCCTACGAGCAGTACTTC.

The rearrangement uses TRBV12-3 or TRBV12-4 and TRBJ1-4, with D possibly being TRBD1 (5 bases). Trimming removed 5 bases at V and 8 bases at J, with 9 bases between. This CDR3 has 12 amino acids. CDR3 in amino acids: CASSRKGEKLFF. CDR3 in DNA: TGTGCCAGCAGTCGCAAGGGGGAAAAACTGTTTTTT.

The chain is built from TRBV7-9 and TRBJ1-6; no definite D call. V shed 5 bases and J shed 10 bases, with 9 bases lying between them. The CDR3 spans 12 residues. From germline, CDR1 is SEHNR and CDR2 FQNEAQ (reference sequence). The CDR3 sequence is CASSGGSSPLHF. The CDR3, as DNA: TGTGCCAGCAGCGGCGGATCCTCACCCCTCCACTTT.

This clone was counted only a few times. The chain links TRBV18 to TRBJ1-3; 7 bases map to TRBD1. Germline lookup yields CDR1 KGHSH and CDR2 LQKENI. The V and J ends lost 0 bases and 4 bases, in that order; junction bases with no gene match: 0. The CDR3 extends over 14 amino acids. CDR3 in DNA: TGTGCCAGCTCACCACCGGGACAGGGAAACACCATATATTTT. Its translation: CASSPPGQGNTIYF.

The gene calls are TRBV10-3 and TRBJ1-2, with 9 bases matching TRBD1. With V trimmed by 2 bases and J by 4 bases, 5 bases remained unmatched. Germline V gene sequence: CDR1 ENHRY, CDR2 SYGVKD. This CDR3 contains 15 residues. For the CDR3, the DNA is TGTGCCATCAGTGAGAGGGGACAGGGTGGCTATGGCTACACCTTC. This codes for CAISERGQGGYGYTF.

The rearrangement uses TRBV3-1 (or the pseudogene TRBV3-2) and TRBJ1-3; D not resolved. V lost 0 bases and J 9 bases, leaving 6 bases between the germline ends. The CDR3 totals 12 residues. The germline CDR1 and CDR2 sequences are LGHDT and YNNKEL (reference sequence). CDR3 protein: CASSQESFTIYF. The CDR3, as DNA: TGTGCCAGCAGCCAAGAATCATTCACCATATATTTT.